This T cell receptor beta chain originates from a study of CD8 T cells in ankylosing spondylitis. The study, taken as a whole, reports: Disease-associated clones were CD8+ and fairly uncommon in peripheral blood. Significantly higher representation of disease-linked clones was reported for matched ankylosing spondylitis synovial fluid.

Germline V gene data show CDR1 as SQVTM and CDR2 as ANQGSEA. V gave up 4 bases and J gave up 1 base, with 4 bases separating them. The CDR3 spans 11 residues. Ten or more counts support this clonotype. Antigen unknown. Making use of molecular barcodes, quantitative 5'-RACE generated TCR beta libraries. Each CDR3 protein is one row after TCRdb ran MiXCR on the 5' RACE reads. In the table there are under 250,000 distinct CDR3 sequences, 20% to 30% of which are singletons. The sequence came from a male donor with ankylosing spondylitis or in good health (not recorded which). The sample was blood, either unsorted or a sorted T cell fraction (not recorded which). The V gene is TRBV29-1, the J gene TRBJ1-1; D unclear. The CDR3 protein is CSVAANTEAFF. The CDR3 DNA reads as TGCAGCGTTGCTGCGAACACTGAAGCTTTCTTT.